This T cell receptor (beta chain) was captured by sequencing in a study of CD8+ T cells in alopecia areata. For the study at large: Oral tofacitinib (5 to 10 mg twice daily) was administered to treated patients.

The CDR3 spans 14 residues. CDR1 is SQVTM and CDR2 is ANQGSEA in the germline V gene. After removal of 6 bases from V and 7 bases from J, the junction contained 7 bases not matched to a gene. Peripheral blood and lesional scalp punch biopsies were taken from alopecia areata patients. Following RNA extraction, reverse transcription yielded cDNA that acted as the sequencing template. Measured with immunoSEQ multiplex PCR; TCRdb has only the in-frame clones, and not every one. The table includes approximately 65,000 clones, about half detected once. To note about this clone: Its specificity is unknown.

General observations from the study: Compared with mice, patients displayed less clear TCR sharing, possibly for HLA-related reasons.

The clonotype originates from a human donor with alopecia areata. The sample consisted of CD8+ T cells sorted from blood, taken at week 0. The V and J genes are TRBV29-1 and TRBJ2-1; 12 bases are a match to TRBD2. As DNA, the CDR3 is TGCAGCGTAGGGCTAGCGGGAGGGTGGAATGAGCAGTTCTTC. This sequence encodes CSVGLAGGWNEQFF.